One sample yielded the 8 T cell receptor beta chains listed below, sequenced in a study of human T cells and chemical hapten exposure. TCRdb processed the RACE reads anew with MiXCR; each CDR3 protein has one entry. The sample lists approximately 400,000 distinct CDR3 sequences; roughly 5% were seen once. The time point is: pre-sensitization, week 0. Treatment indicated: therapeutic diphenylcyclopropenone sensitization with weekly scalp DPC. Sequencing was performed on whole blood, taken in connection with sensitization to the hapten diphenylcyclopropenone (DPC). The receptors here all came from a woman in her forties or fifties with alopecia areata. Some clones in this sample may be carry-over from other donors' samples.

V gene TRBV12-3 or TRBV12-4 combines with J gene TRBJ2-7; D remains unclear. The V end lost 3 bases, the J end lost 6 bases, and 9 bases lay between the germline ends. The CDR3 has 12 residues. The CDR3 bases are TGTGCCAGCAGTTTGACGTCCCTCGAGCAGTACTTC. Amino acids: CASSLTSLEQYF.

The J gene is TRBJ1-1, the V gene TRBV9; the match to TRBD1 covers 10 bases. Germline lookup yields CDR1 SGDLS and CDR2 YYNGEE. The CDR3 loop spans 17 amino acids. V shed 0 bases, J shed 4 bases, and the junction held 9 bases outside the gene matches. In nucleotides, the CDR3 is TGTGCCAGCAGCGTAGGACAGGGGGCAATGAGGGGCACTGAAGCTTTCTTT. Protein product: CASSVGQGAMRGTEAFF.

The chain couples TRBV12-5 to TRBJ2-7, with a tentative D call TRBD2 (6 bases). This CDR3 has 15 amino acids. The germline CDR1 and CDR2 sequences are LGHNT and FRNRAP. Trimming took off 5 bases at V and 2 bases at J, with 16 bases between the two ends. The DNA of the CDR3 is TGTGCTAGTGGTGGGAGGTTGGACACACCCTACGAGCAGTACTTC. It is translated as CASGGRLDTPYEQYF. Full variable domain (rest looked up from reference TRBV12-5 and TRBJ2-7): DARVTQTPRHKVTEMGQEVTMRCQPILGHNTVFWYRQTMMQGLELLAYFRNRAPLDDSGMPKDRFSAEMPDATLATLKIQPSEPRDSAVYFCASGGRLDTPYEQYFGPGTRLTVT.

The rearrangement joins TRBV12-5 to TRBJ1-2; no definite D call. The CDR3 runs 14 residues. Germline V gene lookup returns CDR1 LGHNT and CDR2 FRNRAP. The CDR3 coding sequence is TGTGCCCTGGGGTCAGGCCCCCCTAACTATGGCTACACCTTC. Its protein is CALGSGPPNYGYTF.

This clonotype has at least ten counts. The chain combines TRBV20-1 with TRBJ1-3; D is unresolved. Trimming left V 3 bases short and J 3 bases short, with 18 bases between. This CDR3 is built from 16 residues. The germline gives CDR1 DFQATT, CDR2 SNEGSKA (reference sequence). CDR3 coding DNA: TGCAGTGCTAGGGTGGGTGTTTCGGTCTATGGAAACACCATATATTTT. Translated: CSARVGVSVYGNTIYF.

This clonotype occurred many times. The chain links TRBV2 to TRBJ2-1, with 9 bases aligning to TRBD2. Germline lookup yields CDR1 SNHLY and CDR2 FYNNEI. V lost 3 bases to trimming and J lost 8 bases; unmatched junction nucleotides: 11. The CDR3 covers 16 residues. The CDR3 DNA is TGTGCCAGCAGTGAGAAGTCTAGCGGGACGGGCGATGAGCAGTTCTTC. Its protein is CASSEKSSGTGDEQFF.

Note on this clonotype: Since a much larger clone is just one base distant, this may be a read error. V gene TRBV5-5 combines with J gene TRBJ2-7; D is ambiguous. The CDR3 totals 14 residues. In germline, CDR1 is SGHKS, CDR2 YYEKEE (reference sequence). CDR3 amino acids: CANSPTFGVYEQYF. As DNA, the CDR3 is TGTGCCAACAGCCCGACCTTTGGGGTCTACGAGCAGTACTTC.

This clonotype showed up many times. This rearrangement joins TRBV20-1 to TRBJ1-1; D unclear. The V and J ends lost 7 bases and 0 bases respectively, with 15 bases between them. CDR3 length equals 14 residues. CDR1 is DFQATT, CDR2 SNEGSKA, per germline (reference sequence). Written as DNA, the CDR3 is TGCAGTGTACCGGGCAGGACTATGAACACTGAAGCTTTCTTT. Translated: CSVPGRTMNTEAFF.